This record covers a single T cell receptor beta chain. Antigen specificity is unknown. The data derive from a study of T cell clonotyping in hematopoietic cell transplantation. Study findings and constraints: At the given depth, recipient repertoires were over 95% de novo clonotypes. After transplant, recipient diversity fell while pathologically expanded clonotypes grew through day 180. Higher Inverse Simpson Index values in graft donor and pretransplant recipient predicted broader posttransplant TCR diversity. Cells were unsorted, so CD4 and CD8 contributions were not separated.

This CDR3 region has 15 residues. Trimming left V 4 bases short and J 5 bases short, with 17 bases between. Germline V gene sequence: CDR1 SGHDN, CDR2 FVKESK. Profiled with immunoSEQ multiplex PCR; TCRdb holds only in-frame clones, not every one. This table has 16,000 or so clones, nearly 95% appearing once. The clonotype comes from a man between 35 and 55 years old in good health. Some clones in this sample may be carry-over from other donors' samples. The chain carries TRBV14 and TRBJ1-2; D uncertain. The sample consisted of peripheral blood mononuclear cells. CDR3 amino acids: CASSPGFGLKYGYTF. The CDR3 coding sequence is TGTGCCAGCAGCCCGGGGTTCGGACTTAAGTATGGCTACACCTTC. Based on the CDR3 plus reference TRBV14 and TRBJ1-2, the full variable domain is EAGVTQFPSHSVIEKGQTVTLRCDPISGHDNLYWYRRVMGKEIKFLLHFVKESKQDESGMPNNRFLAERTGGTYSTLKVQPAELEDSGVYFCASSPGFGLKYGYTFGSGTRLTVV.